In this sample, the clone carrying this T cell receptor beta chain turned up a few times. The antigen is not known. Aged about 6 to 95, donors were systemically healthy Caucasians from Russia. Using a J-beta primer mix together with a sample-barcoded 5' primer, a second PCR was run for roughly 7 to 12 cycles. TCRdb itself ran the 5' RACE reads through MiXCR, one entry per CDR3 protein. The data contain about 1,500,000 distinct CDR3 sequences, 28% of them seen just once; the ten biggest clones take up 7.7%. These data originate in a study of blood T cells in healthy people across ages. Study-wide results and limits: Both naive CD4+ cell counts and diversity were greater in long-lived donors than in aged donors.

The CDR3 has 16 residues. Germline CDR1 SEHNR, CDR2 FQNEAQ (reference sequence). V was pared by 1 base and J by 2 bases, with 12 bases between. The chain is built from TRBV7-9 and TRBJ2-1, with D perhaps being TRBD1 or TRBD2 (5 bases each). The TCR originated in a woman in her 30s in good health. The sample consisted of blood. The CDR3 reads CASSLGGTAPYNEQFF. The CDR3 nucleotides are TGTGCCAGCAGCTTAGGGGGGACGGCCCCCTACAATGAGCAGTTCTTC.